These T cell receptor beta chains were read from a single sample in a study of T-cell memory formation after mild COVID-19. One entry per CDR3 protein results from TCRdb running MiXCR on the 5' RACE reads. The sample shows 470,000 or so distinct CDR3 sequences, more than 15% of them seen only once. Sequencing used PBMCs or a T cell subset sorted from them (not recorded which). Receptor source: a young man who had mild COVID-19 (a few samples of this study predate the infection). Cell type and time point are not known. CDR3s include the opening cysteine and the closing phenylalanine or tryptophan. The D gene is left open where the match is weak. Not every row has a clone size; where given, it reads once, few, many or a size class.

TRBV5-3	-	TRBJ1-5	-	TGTGCCAGAAGAGGAAATAGCAATCAGCCCCAGCATTTT	CARRGNSNQPQHF
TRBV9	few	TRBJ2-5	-	TGTGCCAGCAGCGTAGGGGGACACCAAGAGACCCAGTACTTC	CASSVGGHQETQYF
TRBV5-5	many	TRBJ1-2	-	TGTGCCAGCAGCTTGTCCGGACTAACTGGCTACACCTTC	CASSLSGLTGYTF
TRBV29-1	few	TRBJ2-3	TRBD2	TGCAGCGTCTCTAGCGGGGGGGAAACAGATACGCAGTATTTT	CSVSSGGETDTQYF
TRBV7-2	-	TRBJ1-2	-	TGTGCCAGCAGCCCAGGACAGTTCTCTAACTATGGCTACACCTTC	CASSPGQFSNYGYTF
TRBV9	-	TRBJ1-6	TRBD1	TGTGCCAGCAGCGTATCAGGGGGTAGTTCACCCCTCCACTTT	CASSVSGGSSPLHF
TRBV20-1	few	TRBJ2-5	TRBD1	TGCAGTGCAGACCTTACAGGGGGCTGGGGGACCCAGTACTTC	CSADLTGGWGTQYF
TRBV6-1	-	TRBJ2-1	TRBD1	TGTGCCAGCAACGACAGGGGGTCCTACAATGAGCAGTTCTTC	CASNDRGSYNEQFF
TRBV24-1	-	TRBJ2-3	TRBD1	TGTGCCACCAGTGATTTGCCACAGGGGGATACGCAGTATTTT	CATSDLPQGDTQYF
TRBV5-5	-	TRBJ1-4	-	TGTGCCAGCAGCTTGGGGCAGGAGGAAAAACTGTTTTTT	CASSLGQEEKLFF
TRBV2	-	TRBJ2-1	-	TGTGCCAGCAGTTACGGGAACAATGAGCAGTTCTTC	CASSYGNNEQFF
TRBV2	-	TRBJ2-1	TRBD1	TGTGCCAGCAGTGAAGGCAGCAGGGGGATCGTTGAGCAGTTCTTC	CASSEGSRGIVEQFF
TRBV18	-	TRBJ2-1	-	TGTGCCAGCTCACCGCCCACTACCGCCAATGAGCAGTTCTTC	CASSPPTTANEQFF
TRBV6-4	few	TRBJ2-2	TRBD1	TGTGCCAGCAGGACAGGGGAGATCGGGGAGCTGTTTTTT	CASRTGEIGELFF
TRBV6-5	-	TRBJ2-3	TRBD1	TGTGCCAGCAGTTATGGGACAGGGGTGGCAGATACGCAGTATTTT	CASSYGTGVADTQYF
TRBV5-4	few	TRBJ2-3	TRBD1	TGTGCCAGCAGCTTCGGGACAGGGACAGATACGCAGTATTTT	CASSFGTGTDTQYF
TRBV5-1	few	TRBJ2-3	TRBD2	TGCGCCAGCAGCCAGGGACTAATGGCAGATACGCAGTATTTT	CASSQGLMADTQYF
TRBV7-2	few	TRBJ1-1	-	TGTGCCAGCAGCCTACTATTTGTGACGAACACTGAAGCTTTCTTT	CASSLLFVTNTEAFF
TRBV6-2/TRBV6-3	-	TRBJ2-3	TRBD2	TGTGCCAGCAGTTGGAGGACTAGCGGGGGGGCCCCCACAGATACGCAGTATTTT	CASSWRTSGGAPTDTQYF
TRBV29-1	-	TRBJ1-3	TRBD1	TGCAGCGTGGATACAGGGGTTGGAAACACCATATATTTT	CSVDTGVGNTIYF
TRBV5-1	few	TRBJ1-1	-	TGCGCCAGCAGCTGGGATGGACGGATCATGAACACTGAAGCTTTCTTT	CASSWDGRIMNTEAFF
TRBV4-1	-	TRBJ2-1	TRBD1	TGCGCCAGCAGCCTCAGCCTGCAGGGGGTCTCATACAATGAGCAGTTCTTC	CASSLSLQGVSYNEQFF
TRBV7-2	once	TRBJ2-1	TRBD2	TGTGCCAGCAGCTTCGGGACTAGCTACAGCGATGAGCAGTTCTTC	CASSFGTSYSDEQFF
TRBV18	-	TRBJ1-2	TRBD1	TGTGCCAGCTCACCGCAGACAGGGATGGGTTATGGCTACACCTTC	CASSPQTGMGYGYTF
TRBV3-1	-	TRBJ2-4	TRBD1	TGTGCCAGCAGCCCCCGACAGGGTGAGGTCAAAAACATTCAGTACTTC	CASSPRQGEVKNIQYF
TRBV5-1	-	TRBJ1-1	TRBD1	TGCGCCAGCCGGGACAGGGAATCCACTGAAGCTTTCTTT	CASRDRESTEAFF
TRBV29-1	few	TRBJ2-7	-	TGCAGCGTCGCCGGGGATCGGGACCTTCCTTATGAGCAGTACTTC	CSVAGDRDLPYEQYF
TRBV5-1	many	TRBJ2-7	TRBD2	TGCGCCAGCAGCTTGCAGGGAGGGGTCCACGAGCAGTACTTC	CASSLQGGVHEQYF
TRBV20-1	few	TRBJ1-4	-	TGCAGCGCGGCCCACCCAACTAATGAAAAACTGTTTTTT	CSAAHPTNEKLFF
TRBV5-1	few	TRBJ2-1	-	TGCGCCAGCAGCTTGAACGTGCCTCTCAATGAGCAGTTCTTC	CASSLNVPLNEQFF
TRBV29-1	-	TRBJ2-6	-	TGCAGCACAAGGGGTCCCGGGGCCAACGTCCTGACTTTC	CSTRGPGANVLTF
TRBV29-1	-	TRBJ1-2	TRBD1	TGCAGCGGGGGACAGGACGGATATGGCTACACCTTC	CSGGQDGYGYTF
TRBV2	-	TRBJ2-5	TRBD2	TGTGCCAGCTGGAGTGGGCGGGGGTTGTATCGAAACCAAGAGACCCAGTACTTC	CASWSGRGLYRNQETQYF
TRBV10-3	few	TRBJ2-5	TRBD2	TGTGCCATCGGTAGCGGGGCCGAGACCCAGTACTTC	CAIGSGAETQYF
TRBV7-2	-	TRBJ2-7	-	TGTGCCAGCAGCTCAGATTCGCCCCGCTACGAGCAGTACTTC	CASSSDSPRYEQYF
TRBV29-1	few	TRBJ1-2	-	TGCAGCGTTCGGAGCGAACGATACTATGGCTACACCTTC	CSVRSERYYGYTF
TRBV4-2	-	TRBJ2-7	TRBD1	TGTGCCAGCAGCACAGCAGGGGGCTTGGACGAGCAGTACTTC	CASSTAGGLDEQYF
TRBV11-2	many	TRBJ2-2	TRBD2	TGTGCCAGCATCCAGCGGGGCCGCACCGGGGAGCTGTTTTTT	CASIQRGRTGELFF
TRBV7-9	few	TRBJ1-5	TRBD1	TGTGCCAGCAGCGGATCGGGACAGGGGGTGGCTCAGCCCCAGCATTTT	CASSGSGQGVAQPQHF
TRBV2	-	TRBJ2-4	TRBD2	TGTGCCAGCAGTGAAAGGGTAGCGGGGGGCGCAGGAGCCAAAAACATTCAGTACTTC	CASSERVAGGAGAKNIQYF
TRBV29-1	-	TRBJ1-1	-	TGCAGCGTTGTGGGCCGGTTGAACACTGAAGCTTTCTTT	CSVVGRLNTEAFF
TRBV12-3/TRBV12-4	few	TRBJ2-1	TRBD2	TGTGCCAGCAGGGGGACTAGCGGCAATGAGCAGTTCTTC	CASRGTSGNEQFF
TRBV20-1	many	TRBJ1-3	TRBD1	TGCAGTGCCAGACAGTCGACAGGGGGCGCCTTT	CSARQSTGGAF
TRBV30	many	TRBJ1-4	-	TGTGCCTGGAGGAACACAGGGTACGAAAAACTGTTTTTT	CAWRNTGYEKLFF
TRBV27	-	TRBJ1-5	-	TGTGCCATTCAACCCCAGCCCCAGCATTTT	CAIQPQPQHF
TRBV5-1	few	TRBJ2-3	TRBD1	TGCGCCAGCAGCTTTTACCGGGACAGCCTGAGCACAGATACGCAGTATTTT	CASSFYRDSLSTDTQYF
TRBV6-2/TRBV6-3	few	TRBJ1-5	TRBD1	TGTGCCAGCAGTTATCCCGCACAGGGGTATAGCAATCAGCCCCAGCATTTT	CASSYPAQGYSNQPQHF